The 14 T cell receptor beta chains below all came from one sample that was sequenced in a study of a mutant IDH1 vaccine in newly diagnosed glioma. The time point here: week 23, last vaccination. Each dose of the vaccine consisted of 300 ug of mutant IDH1 20-mer peptide, with topical imiquimod. Antigens of these TCRs are unknown. The data were produced by immunoSEQ multiplex PCR, yet TCRdb's version contains in-frame clones alone and is incomplete. The sample comprises about 65,000 clones, 70% to 90% of which are singletons, and roughly 4% rests with the top ten. Sequenced here: PBMCs, sampled from a glioma patient whose treatment included an IDH1 peptide vaccine. The source of these receptors is a man aged 25-45 years with glioma.

The rearrangement links TRBV28 to TRBJ1-2; TRBD1 matches 8 bases. V shed 5 bases and J 7 bases; nucleotides not matched to a gene: 15. The CDR3 has 16 residues. CDR1 and CDR2 from the germline V gene are MDHEN and SYDVKM. The CDR3 protein is CASSDLSRDRFRGYTF. The CDR3 DNA reads as TGTGCCAGCAGTGATCTCTCCCGGGACAGGTTCCGTGGCTACACCTTC.

The rearrangement links TRBV5-1 to TRBJ1-2; TRBD1 aligns across 8 bases. The ends lost 0 bases at V and 6 bases at J; junction bases unmatched: 4. There are 14 residues in the CDR3. Germline lookup yields CDR1 SGHRS and CDR2 YFSETQ. In DNA form, the CDR3 reads TGCGCCAGCAGCTTGGGTAGGACAGGGCATGGCTACACCTTC. Protein product: CASSLGRTGHGYTF.

The chain recombines TRBV18 with TRBJ2-1; D is perhaps TRBD1 (6 bases). V was pared by 5 bases and J by 2 bases, with 13 bases between. The CDR3 totals 15 residues. Germline values: CDR1 KGHSH, CDR2 LQKENI. The CDR3: CASSLPDSPYNEQFF. CDR3 sequence (DNA): TGTGCCAGCTCATTACCGGACAGCCCCTACAATGAGCAGTTCTTC.

In DNA, the CDR3 is TGTGCCAGCAGCTTAGCGGAAGTCGCTCACACTGAAGCTTTCTTT. Residues: CASSLAEVAHTEAFF. The rearrangement uses TRBV13 and TRBJ1-1; D unclear. Germline CDR1 and CDR2: PRHDT and FYEKMQ (reference sequence). The V end lost 1 base, the J end lost 3 bases, and 12 bases lay between the germline ends. The CDR3 extends over 15 amino acids.

V gene TRBV5-5 combines with J gene TRBJ2-7; D not certain. Per germline, CDR1 SGHKS and CDR2 YYEKEE (reference sequence). V gave up 0 bases and J gave up 1 base, with 5 bases separating them. The CDR3 loop spans 13 amino acids. The CDR3 region has the DNA TGTGCCAGCAGCTTGGTCTCATCCTACGAGCAGTACTTC. Its protein product is CASSLVSSYEQYF. The entire variable domain, with the rest obtained from reference TRBV5-5 and TRBJ2-7, is as follows: DAGVTQSPTHLIKTRGQQVTLRCSPISGHKSVSWYQQVLGQGPQFIFQYYEKEERGRGNFPDRFSARQFPNYSSELNVNALLLGDSALYLCASSLVSSYEQYFGPGTRLTVT.

This chain connects TRBV5-1 to TRBJ1-6, with 7 bases fitting TRBD1. The germline V gene has CDR1 SGHRS and CDR2 YFSETQ. The CDR3 length is 15 residues. V trimming: 2 bases; J trimming: 7 bases; junction bases outside the gene matches: 6. CDR3 loop: CASSFSGTVNSPLHF. The DNA for the CDR3 is TGCGCCAGCAGCTTCTCCGGGACAGTCAATTCACCCCTCCACTTT. The variable domain in full, completed from reference TRBV5-1 and TRBJ1-6, reads KAGVTQTPRYLIKTRGQQVTLSCSPISGHRSVSWYQQTPGQGLQFLFEYFSETQRNKGNFPGRFSGRQFSNSRSEMNVSTLELGDSALYLCASSFSGTVNSPLHFGNGTRLTVT.

Only one count was recorded for this clone. CDR3 sequence reads: CASSFGRQNTEAFF. The CDR3 nucleotides read TGTGCCAGCAGCTTCGGTCGGCAAAACACTGAAGCTTTCTTT. The rearrangement joins TRBV7-9 to TRBJ1-1; D is unresolved. V lost 3 bases and J lost 2, with 10 bases in between. This CDR3 comprises 14 residues. Germline assignment: CDR1 SEHNR and CDR2 FQNEAQ (reference sequence).

The rearrangement links TRBV5-1 to TRBJ1-4; 9 bases map to TRBD1. The CDR3 is 17 amino acids. The germline V gene encodes CDR1 SGHRS and CDR2 YFSETQ. J lost 0 bases, V lost 0 bases, and 3 bases had no gene match. The CDR3 reads CASSLAGQGTTNEKLFF. The CDR3, as DNA: TGCGCCAGCAGCTTGGCGGGACAGGGAACAACTAATGAAAAACTGTTTTTT. The whole variable domain, remainder taken from reference TRBV5-1 and TRBJ1-4, is KAGVTQTPRYLIKTRGQQVTLSCSPISGHRSVSWYQQTPGQGLQFLFEYFSETQRNKGNFPGRFSGRQFSNSRSEMNVSTLELGDSALYLCASSLAGQGTTNEKLFFGSGTQLSVL.

This sequence joins TRBV27 and TRBJ1-1, with 7 nucleotides matching TRBD1. The CDR3 totals 13 residues. V lost 6 bases and J lost 7; bases outside the gene matches: 8. Germline-derived CDR1 and CDR2 are MNHEY and SMNVEV (reference sequence). In DNA form, the CDR3 reads TGTGCCAGCAGCTGGGGACAGCGCTTTGAAGCTTTCTTT. Its protein product is CASSWGQRFEAFF.

The chain uses TRBV19 and TRBJ1-1, with D uncertain. CDR3 length equals 16 residues. Germline CDR1 LNHDA, CDR2 SQIVND (reference sequence). V was cut by 6 bases and J by 0 bases, with 17 bases left in between. The CDR3 region has the DNA TGTGCCAGTAGACAGACAAATAGTATCATGAACACTGAAGCTTTCTTT. Translating gives CASRQTNSIMNTEAFF.

The chain recombines TRBV5-1 with TRBJ2-1; perhaps TRBD1 as D (5 bases). The length of the CDR3 is 20 residues. Trimming left V 0 bases short and J 2 bases short, with 24 bases between. Germline CDR1 and CDR2: SGHRS and YFSETQ. CDR3 DNA: TGCGCCAGCAGCTTGGCCATCGGTGCCGACAGACTCCTGACCTACAATGAGCAGTTCTTC. This translates into CASSLAIGADRLLTYNEQFF.

The sample holds a few counts of this clone. The chain joins TRBV29-1 to TRBJ1-2; the match to TRBD1 covers 7 bases. The CDR3 loop spans 13 amino acids. J was trimmed by 7 bases and V by 3 bases; bases with no gene match: 8. Germline CDR1 SQVTM, CDR2 ANQGSEA. The chain's CDR3 is CSVDKGAAGGYTF. In DNA form, the CDR3 reads TGCAGCGTTGATAAGGGGGCTGCAGGTGGCTACACCTTC.

The chain combines TRBV25-1 with TRBJ1-4; D is uncertain. This CDR3 is 14 amino acids long. V was cut by 5 bases and J by 4 bases, with 11 bases left in between. Germline CDR1 reads MGHDK; CDR2 reads SYGVNS. DNA of the CDR3: TGTGCCAGCAGTTCACAGAGACTTAATGAAAAACTGTTTTTT. Its translation: CASSSQRLNEKLFF. Variable domain in full (rest from reference TRBV25-1 and TRBJ1-4): EADIYQTPRYLVIGTGKKITLECSQTMGHDKMYWYQQDPGMELHLIHYSYGVNSTEKGDLSSESTVSRIRTEHFPLTLESARPSHTSQYLCASSSQRLNEKLFFGSGTQLSVL.

This chain joins TRBV25-1 and TRBJ2-7, with TRBD1 identical over 10 bases. The germline V gene has CDR1 MGHDK and CDR2 SYGVNS. Germline trimming cut 6 bases from V and 2 bases from J; bases unmatched to any gene: 7. The CDR3 totals 15 residues. CDR3 in amino acids: CASRVGDRGTYEQYF. The DNA of the CDR3 is TGTGCCAGCAGAGTGGGGGACAGGGGAACCTACGAGCAGTACTTC.